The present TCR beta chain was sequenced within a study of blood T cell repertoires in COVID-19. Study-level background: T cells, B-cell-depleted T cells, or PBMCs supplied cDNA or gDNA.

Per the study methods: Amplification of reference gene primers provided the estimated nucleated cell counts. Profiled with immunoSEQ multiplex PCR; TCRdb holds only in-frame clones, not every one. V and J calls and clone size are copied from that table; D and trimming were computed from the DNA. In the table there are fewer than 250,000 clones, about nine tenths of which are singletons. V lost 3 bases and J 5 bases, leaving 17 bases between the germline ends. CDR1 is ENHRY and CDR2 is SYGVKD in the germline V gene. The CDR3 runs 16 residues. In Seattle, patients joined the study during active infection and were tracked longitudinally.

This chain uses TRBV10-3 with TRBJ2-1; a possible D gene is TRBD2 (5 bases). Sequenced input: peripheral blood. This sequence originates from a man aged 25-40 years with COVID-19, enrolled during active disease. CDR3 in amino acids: CAISEVDSTTDNEQFF. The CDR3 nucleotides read TGTGCCATCAGTGAAGTGGACTCTACTACTGACAATGAGCAGTTCTTC.